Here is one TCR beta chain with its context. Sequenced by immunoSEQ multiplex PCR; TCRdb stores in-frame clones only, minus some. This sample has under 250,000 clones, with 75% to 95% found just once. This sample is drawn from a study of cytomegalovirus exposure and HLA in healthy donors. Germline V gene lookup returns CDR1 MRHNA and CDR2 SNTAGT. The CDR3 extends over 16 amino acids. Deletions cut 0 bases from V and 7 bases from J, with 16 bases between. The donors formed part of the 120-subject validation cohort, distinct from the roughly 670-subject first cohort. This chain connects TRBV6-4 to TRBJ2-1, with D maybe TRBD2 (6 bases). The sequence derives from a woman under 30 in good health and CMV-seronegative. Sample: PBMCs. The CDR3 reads CASSDSAGPRSNEQFF. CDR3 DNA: TGTGCCAGCAGTGACTCAGCGGGTCCTAGAAGTAATGAGCAGTTCTTC.